This TCR beta chain was retrieved from a study of blood T cells in healthy people across ages. The authors ran a second PCR of about 7 to 11 cycles using a sample-barcoded 5' primer and a J-beta primer mix. TCRdb itself ran the 5' RACE reads through MiXCR, one entry per CDR3 protein. The sample has about 1 million distinct CDR3 sequences; 35% to 55% are singletons. A note on this clonotype: Its cognate antigen is unknown.

General study findings and limits: Researchers deemed the diversity estimates from one million T cells underestimates.

V was shortened by 4 bases and J by 5 bases, with 12 bases between the two germline ends. CDR3 size: 13 residues. CDR1 is SGHTA and CDR2 is FQGTGA in the germline V gene. The chain is built from TRBV7-3 and TRBJ2-7; D perhaps matches TRBD1 (6 bases). The sequenced material came from blood. This TCR was sampled from a woman in her sixties or seventies in good health. In nucleotides, the CDR3 is TGTGCCAGCAGCTGGGACATAGCCGACGAGCAGTACTTC. Translation gives CASSWDIADEQYF.